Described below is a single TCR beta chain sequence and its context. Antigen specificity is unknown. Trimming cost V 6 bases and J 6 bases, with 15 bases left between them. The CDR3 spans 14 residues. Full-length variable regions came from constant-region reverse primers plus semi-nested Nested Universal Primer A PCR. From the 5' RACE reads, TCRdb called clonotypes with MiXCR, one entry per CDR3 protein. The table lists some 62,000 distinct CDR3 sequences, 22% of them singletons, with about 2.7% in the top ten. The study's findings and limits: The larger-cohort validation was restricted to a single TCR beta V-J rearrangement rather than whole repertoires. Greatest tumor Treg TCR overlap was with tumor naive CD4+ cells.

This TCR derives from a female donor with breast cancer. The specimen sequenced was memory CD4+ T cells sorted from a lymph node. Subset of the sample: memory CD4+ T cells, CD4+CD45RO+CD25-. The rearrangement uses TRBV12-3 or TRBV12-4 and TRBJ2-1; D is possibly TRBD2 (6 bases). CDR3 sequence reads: CASRPGSLSNEQFF. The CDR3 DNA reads TGTGCCAGCAGGCCCGGGAGCCTCAGCAATGAGCAGTTCTTC.